A single sample is the source of the 22 T cell receptor beta chains below, sequenced in a study of beta chain features in type 1 diabetes. Since all of the isolated RNA was reverse transcribed, expressed TCRB transcripts were what got sequenced. The assay was immunoSEQ multiplex PCR, and TCRdb's table has in-frame clones only and misses some. Among hundreds of thousands of clones listed, 17% were seen once. The sample comprised naive CD4+ T cells from blood. These receptors were obtained from a woman between 18 and 29 years old in good health.

This clone was recorded a few times. The rearrangement joins TRBV14 to TRBJ2-1, with 9 bases aligning to TRBD2. This CDR3 is 17 amino acids long. Trimming at V came to 5 bases and at J to 3 bases, leaving 11 bases not matched to a gene. From germline, CDR1 is SGHDN and CDR2 FVKESK. DNA of the CDR3: TGTGCCAGCAGCGTCACTGCCGGGACTAGCAGCTACAATGAGCAGTTCTTC. It codes for CASSVTAGTSSYNEQFF.

The rearrangement links TRBV6-6 to TRBJ2-7; maybe TRBD1 (5 bases). The ends were cut back, 2 bases at V and 6 bases at J, with 14 bases in the middle. Germline V gives CDR1 MNHNY, CDR2 SVGAGI (reference sequence). The CDR3 has 14 amino acids. The CDR3 DNA reads as TGTGCCAGCAGTTACAACAGGAATAACGCCGAGCAGTACTTC. Protein product: CASSYNRNNAEQYF.

Comments on this clone: Other DNA sequences in the sample encode the same CDR3. V gene TRBV4-2 combines with J gene TRBJ1-4; no reliable D call. The ends were cut back, 1 base at V and 2 bases at J, with 5 bases in the middle. CDR3 size: 14 residues. The V gene's germline CDR1 is LGHNA and CDR2 YNFKEQ. This chain's CDR3 is CASSQGGTNEKLFF. The CDR3 bases are TGTGCCAGCAGCCAAGGGGGTACTAATGAAAAACTGTTTTTT.

This clone appeared a few times. The chain combines TRBV28 with TRBJ2-5; D could derive from TRBD1 or TRBD2 (5 bases each). V was shortened by 6 bases and J by 7 bases, with 21 bases between the two germline ends. Germline V gives CDR1 MDHEN, CDR2 SYDVKM. This CDR3 has 15 amino acids. The CDR3 is CASRFRDGTARTQYF. CDR3 DNA sequence: TGTGCCAGCAGGTTCCGGGACGGGACGGCCAGGACCCAGTACTTC.

This chain joins TRBV5-6 and TRBJ1-2; 7 bases align to TRBD1. CDR1 and CDR2 (germline): SGHDT, YYEEEE. This CDR3 has 15 residues. V was clipped by 3 bases and J by 9 bases; unmatched bases: 14. DNA of the CDR3: TGTGCCAGCAGCTACTCCGGGACAGTGGTATTAAGCTACACCTTC. As protein: CASSYSGTVVLSYTF. The full variable domain, rest sourced from reference TRBV5-6 and TRBJ1-2, is DAGVTQSPTHLIKTRGQQVTLRCSPKSGHDTVSWYQQALGQGPQFIFQYYEEEERQRGNFPDRFSGHQFPNYSSELNVNALLLGDSALYLCASSYSGTVVLSYTFGSGTRLTVV.

This clone was counted a few times. The CDR3 loop reads CASSGRASGANVLTF. CDR3 in DNA: TGTGCCAGCAGTGGCCGGGCCTCTGGGGCCAACGTCCTGACTTTC. The V gene is TRBV6-5, the J gene TRBJ2-6; D is unresolved. Trimming took off 5 bases at V and 0 bases at J, with 8 bases between the two ends. Germline V gives CDR1 MNHEY, CDR2 SVGAGI. The CDR3 has 15 amino acids.

The chain links TRBV11-2 to TRBJ2-1; possible D gene TRBD1, 5 bases. The V end lost 5 bases, the J end lost 0 bases, and 11 bases lay between the germline ends. The CDR3 has 15 residues. The germline V gene has CDR1 SGHAT and CDR2 FQNNGV. This chain's CDR3 is CASSRQRSSYNEQFF. The CDR3 nucleotides read TGTGCCAGCAGCCGACAGAGGAGCTCCTACAATGAGCAGTTCTTC.

V usage is TRBV6-1 and J usage is TRBJ2-5; unclear D gene. Germline-derived CDR1 and CDR2 are MNHNS and SASEGT. Trimming pared 2 bases from V and 5 bases from J, leaving 12 bases between. The CDR3 length is 14 residues. The CDR3 region is CASSELTSVETQYF. The CDR3, as DNA: TGTGCCAGCAGTGAATTAACCTCTGTTGAGACCCAGTACTTC.

This clone occurred a few times. This chain uses TRBV25-1 with TRBJ2-7, with 8 bases lining up with TRBD1. The CDR3 extends over 14 amino acids. Losses at the gene ends were 8 bases for V and 2 bases for J; bases not matched to a gene: 8. Germline V gene sequence: CDR1 MGHDK, CDR2 SYGVNS. The CDR3 sequence: CASADRGWAYEQYF. Here the CDR3 DNA reads TGTGCCAGCGCAGACAGGGGATGGGCCTACGAGCAGTACTTC.

The chain couples TRBV7-2 to TRBJ1-2; D is perhaps TRBD1 (6 bases). V lost 1 base, J lost 6 bases, and 12 bases lay in between. Germline V lookup: CDR1 SGHTA, CDR2 FQGNSA. The CDR3 has 14 amino acids. The CDR3 nucleotides are TGTGCCAGCAGCTTAGGGGGGACATCAAATGGCTACACCTTC. Its protein product is CASSLGGTSNGYTF.

This clone was counted only a few times. The chain uses TRBV5-6 and TRBJ1-1, with D perhaps TRBD1 (6 bases). V was pared by 0 bases and J by 11 bases, with 20 bases between. CDR1 is SGHDT and CDR2 is YYEEEE in the germline V gene. This CDR3 is 15 amino acids long. CDR3 amino acids: CASSLDPGGQTWAFF. For the CDR3, the DNA is TGTGCCAGCAGCTTGGACCCGGGGGGCCAAACGTGGGCTTTCTTT. The entire variable domain, with the rest obtained from reference TRBV5-6 and TRBJ1-1, is as follows: DAGVTQSPTHLIKTRGQQVTLRCSPKSGHDTVSWYQQALGQGPQFIFQYYEEEERQRGNFPDRFSGHQFPNYSSELNVNALLLGDSALYLCASSLDPGGQTWAFFGQGTRLTVV.

This clone was seen a few times. The chain joins TRBV6-6 to TRBJ2-1; D is ambiguous. Germline lookup yields CDR1 MNHNY and CDR2 SVGAGI (reference sequence). V shed 0 bases and J shed 14 bases, with 14 bases lying between them. This CDR3 has 13 residues. This CDR3 is CASSYSSKAQKFF. CDR3 DNA: TGTGCCAGCAGTTACTCTTCCAAAGCTCAGAAGTTCTTC.

The table lists this clone with a few counts. The chain carries TRBV29-1 and TRBJ2-1; 9 positions match TRBD1. Germline assignment: CDR1 SQVTM and CDR2 ANQGSEA. V gave up 1 base and J gave up 8 bases; unmatched junction bases: 9. CDR3 length: 15 residues. CDR3 residues: CSVEGFPQGADEQFF. The CDR3 DNA sequence: TGCAGCGTTGAAGGGTTCCCACAGGGGGCAGATGAGCAGTTCTTC.

About this clone: At the DNA level, this CDR3 is encoded by other sequences in the same sample as well. The rearrangement uses TRBV5-1 and TRBJ2-7; no clear D gene. V was cut by 7 bases and J by 3 bases, with 8 bases left in between. Germline V gene data show CDR1 as SGHRS and CDR2 as YFSETQ. The CDR3 consists of 11 residues. CDR3 sequence: CASSDNYEQYF. The CDR3 nucleotides are TGCGCCAGCTCTGACAACTACGAGCAGTACTTC.

The chain recombines TRBV27 with TRBJ1-5; D might be TRBD1 (6 bases). The germline V gene has CDR1 MNHEY and CDR2 SMNVEV (reference sequence). The CDR3 is 17 amino acids. V lost 6 bases and J lost 0, with 18 bases in between. The CDR3 reads CASSRRSDRHSNQPQHF. The CDR3 region has the DNA TGTGCCAGCAGCCGACGATCGGACAGACATAGCAATCAGCCCCAGCATTTT.

This clone was observed a few times. The chain is built from TRBV6-1 and TRBJ2-7, with 9 nucleotides matching TRBD1. This CDR3 is 12 amino acids long. CDR1 MNHNS and CDR2 SASEGT come from the germline V gene. The V segment lost 6 bases and the J segment 5 bases; nucleotides outside the gene matches: 2. The CDR3 nucleotides read TGTGCCAGCAGCCGACAGGGGGACGAGCAGTACTTC. It codes for CASSRQGDEQYF.

The J gene is TRBJ2-5, the V gene TRBV14; D is perhaps TRBD1 or TRBD2 (6 bases each). Looked up from germline, CDR1 is SGHDN and CDR2 is FVKESK. The ends were cut back, 9 bases at V and 1 base at J, with 15 bases in the middle. The CDR3 consists of 14 residues. For the CDR3, the DNA is TGTGCCAGACCAAGACGGGGGCGCCAAGAGACCCAGTACTTC. Protein: CARPRRGRQETQYF.

This clone was recorded a few times. An end of the junction does not agree with germline; a read error may underlie this. V usage is TRBV19 and J usage is TRBJ2-5; no definite D call. The CDR3 loop spans 13 amino acids. Germline V gene data show CDR1 as LNHDA and CDR2 as SQIVND (reference sequence). The CDR3 region is CASSINDQETQYF. The CDR3 DNA follows: TGTGCCAGTAGTATAAATGACCAGGAGACCCAGTACTTC.

With respect to this clone: Compared with germline, one end of the junction differs, possibly owing to a read error. The CDR3 sequence is CASSYSATNEKLFF. CDR3 coding DNA: TGTGCCAGCAGTTACAGTGCAACTAATGAAAAACTGTTTTTT. The chain has TRBV10-3 and TRBJ1-4; D is ambiguous. CDR1 and CDR2 (germline): ENHRY, SYGVKD. This CDR3 region has 14 residues.

This clone has only a few counts. The chain uses TRBV7-9 and TRBJ2-2, with 10 nucleotides matching TRBD2. The V and J ends lost 8 bases and 6 bases, in that order; junction bases with no gene match: 9. The CDR3 length is 15 residues. Germline CDR1 SEHNR, CDR2 FQNEAQ (reference sequence). The CDR3 sequence is CASLPGTSVPGELFF. The CDR3 DNA reads TGTGCCAGCTTACCCGGGACTAGCGTCCCCGGGGAGCTGTTTTTT. The variable domain in full, completed from reference TRBV7-9 and TRBJ2-2, reads DTGVSQNPRHKITKRGQNVTFRCDPISEHNRLYWYRQTLGQGPEFLTYFQNEAQLEKSRLLSDRFSAERPKGSFSTLEIQRTEQGDSAMYLCASLPGTSVPGELFFGEGSRLTVL.

The chain employs TRBV18 and TRBJ2-7; perhaps TRBD1 as D (5 bases). Trimming took 3 bases from V and 6 from J, leaving 24 bases between them. Germline V gives CDR1 KGHSH, CDR2 LQKENI. The CDR3 runs 17 residues. The CDR3 region has the DNA TGTGCCAGCTCACCCCGACTTTCGCCAGGCAGCACAGGCGAGCAGTACTTC. Translation: CASSPRLSPGSTGEQYF.

The CDR3 DNA reads TGTGCCAGCAGCTTACTGACTAGCGGGAGGGACACAGATACGCAGTATTTT. Protein: CASSLLTSGRDTDTQYF. The chain recombines TRBV13 with TRBJ2-3; 14 bases map to TRBD2. The CDR3 covers 17 residues. CDR1 is PRHDT and CDR2 is FYEKMQ in the germline V gene (reference sequence). The J segment lost 2 bases and the V segment lost 2 bases, leaving 3 bases of the junction unmatched.